The clone carrying this T cell receptor (beta chain) was recorded a few times. The target antigen is unknown. The data belong to a study of beta chain features in type 1 diabetes. Study results and caveats: When Type 1 diabetes patients were examined, their TCRB CDR3s proved moderately but significantly shorter in all four CD4+ subsets. A closer apparent resemblance between naive, central memory and Treg TCRB repertoires was seen in patients than in healthy donors. Junctions at VDJ sites from type 1 diabetes patients had fewer insertions and more deletions.

Since all of the isolated RNA was reverse transcribed, expressed TCRB transcripts were what got sequenced. Reads from naive, central memory and regulatory T cell samples averaged roughly 3.6 million. Generated by immunoSEQ multiplex PCR, the TCRdb table keeps only in-frame clones and is missing some. In the table there are some 410,000 clones, approximately 14% of which are singletons. This CDR3 contains 16 residues. V trimming: 0 bases; J trimming: 8 bases; junction bases outside the gene matches: 9. CDR1 GTSNPN and CDR2 SVGIG come from the germline V gene (reference sequence). Material: naive CD4+ T cells from blood. The V gene is TRBV30, the J gene TRBJ1-4; 10 bases align to TRBD1. The source is a man aged 25-45 years in good health. Here the CDR3 reads CAWSVGMTGGREKLFF. DNA for the CDR3: TGTGCCTGGAGTGTAGGAATGACAGGGGGCAGGGAAAAACTGTTTTTT.